These 7 T cell receptor beta chains originate from one sample sequenced in a study of blood T cell repertoires in COVID-19. TCRdb's copy holds only in-frame clones and misses some; the assay was immunoSEQ multiplex PCR. The profile shows 110,000 to 150,000 clones, around 88% of them singletons. Sequencing was performed on peripheral blood. The receptors originated from an older woman with acute or convalescent COVID-19.

The gene calls are TRBV24-1 and TRBJ2-2; 13 bases agree with TRBD2. Unmatched junction bases numbered 4, after V lost 3 bases and J lost 1 base. The CDR3 totals 18 residues. The germline gives CDR1 KGHDR, CDR2 SFDVKD. The CDR3 here is CATSDARLAGGNTGELFF. The CDR3 bases are TGTGCCACCAGTGATGCACGACTAGCGGGGGGGAACACCGGGGAGCTGTTTTTT.

This clone was seen only a few times. The gene calls are TRBV6-6 and TRBJ1-5; possible D gene TRBD1, 5 bases. Germline CDR1 reads MNHNY; CDR2 reads SVGAGI (reference sequence). V lost 5 bases and J 2 bases, leaving 16 bases between the germline ends. The CDR3 contains 16 residues. Here the CDR3 reads CASSRPGTSGNQPQHF. As DNA, the CDR3 is TGTGCCAGCAGTCGTCCCGGGACTTCGGGCAATCAGCCCCAGCATTTT.

This clone has just one count. This chain links TRBV28 with TRBJ1-1; possibly TRBD1 for D (5 bases). This CDR3 comprises 11 residues. V was cut by 6 bases and J by 8 bases, with 10 bases left in between. Germline CDR1 is MDHEN and CDR2 is SYDVKM. CDR3 DNA: TGTGCCAGCAGCGCAGGGAGGGAAGCTTTCTTT. This codes for CASSAGREAFF.

The V gene is TRBV7-9, the J gene TRBJ2-2; D is uncertain. Per germline, CDR1 SEHNR and CDR2 FQNEAQ (reference sequence). This CDR3 contains 12 residues. Trimming left V 6 bases short and J 11 bases short, with 13 bases between. The CDR3 here is CASRPMSFELFF. In nucleotides, the CDR3 is TGTGCCAGCAGGCCCATGAGCTTTGAGCTGTTTTTT.

V and J are TRBV5-6 and TRBJ2-1; TRBD2 might be the D (5 bases). Germline V CDR1 and CDR2: SGHDT, YYEEEE. CDR3 size: 15 residues. The V end was cut by 0 bases, the J end by 6 bases, with 13 bases between. In DNA form, the CDR3 reads TGTGCCAGCAGCTTGGGGGATTTGGGGAGCAATGAGCAGTTCTTC. It is translated as CASSLGDLGSNEQFF.

This chain uses TRBV5-6 with TRBJ1-2; no clear D. Between the trimmed V and J ends, which lost 0 bases and 3 bases, there was a span of 9 bases. Germline V gives CDR1 SGHDT, CDR2 YYEEEE. The CDR3 covers 14 residues. The DNA for the CDR3 is TGTGCCAGCAGCTTGGCCGGGATAGACTATGGCTACACCTTC. It is translated as CASSLAGIDYGYTF.

This chain links TRBV29-1 with TRBJ1-2; tentatively, D is TRBD1 (5 bases). CDR1 SQVTM and CDR2 ANQGSEA come from the germline V gene. The V gene lost 7 bases and the J gene lost 3 bases, with 15 bases spanning the gap. The CDR3 spans 13 residues. CDR3 bases: TGCAGCGCCGAGACAGAGACTGACTATGGCTACACCTTC. This sequence encodes CSAETETDYGYTF.